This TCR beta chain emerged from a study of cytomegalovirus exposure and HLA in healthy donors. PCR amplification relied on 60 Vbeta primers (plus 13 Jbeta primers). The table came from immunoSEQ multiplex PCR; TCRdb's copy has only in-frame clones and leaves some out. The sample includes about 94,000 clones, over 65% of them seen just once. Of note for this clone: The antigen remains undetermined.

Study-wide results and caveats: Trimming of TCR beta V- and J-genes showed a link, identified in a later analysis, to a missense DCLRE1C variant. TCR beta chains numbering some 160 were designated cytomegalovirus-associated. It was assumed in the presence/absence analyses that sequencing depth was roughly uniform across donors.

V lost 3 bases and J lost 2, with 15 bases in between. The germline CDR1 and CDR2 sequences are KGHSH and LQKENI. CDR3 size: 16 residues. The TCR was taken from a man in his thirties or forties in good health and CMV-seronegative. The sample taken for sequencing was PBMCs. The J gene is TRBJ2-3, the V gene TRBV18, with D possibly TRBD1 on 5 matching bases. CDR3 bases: TGTGCCAGCTCACCTTGGATAGAAGGACACACAGATACGCAGTATTTT. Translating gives CASSPWIEGHTDTQYF.